This T cell receptor beta chain was documented in a study of OX40 agonist ivuxolimab in advanced cancers. Study-wide context: Ivuxolimab was delivered to patients intravenously every 2 weeks at doses spanning 0.01 to 10 mg/kg.

As regards this clone: No antigen is known for it.

The study's findings and limits: Relative to CD4+ cells, CD8+ T cells on average had more expanded clones.

The V gene end was trimmed by 7 bases and the J gene end by 7 bases; junction bases not matched to a gene: 9. This CDR3 comprises 13 residues. The V gene's germline CDR1 is SGHTA and CDR2 FQGNSA. Only in-frame clones appear in the TCRdb table, and some are missing; sequencing was by immunoSEQ multiplex PCR. The data contain tens of thousands of clones, nearly 85% of them singletons. This clonotype was sampled from an adult with an advanced solid tumor such as melanoma, head and neck, liver or kidney cancer. This chain links TRBV7-2 with TRBJ2-5; 7 nucleotides line up with TRBD1. Specimen: CD4+ or CD8+ T cells sorted from blood, collected in a trial of the OX40 agonist ivuxolimab. The CDR3 is CASIEQGTVTQYF. In DNA form, the CDR3 reads TGTGCCAGCATCGAACAGGGGACCGTGACCCAGTACTTC.